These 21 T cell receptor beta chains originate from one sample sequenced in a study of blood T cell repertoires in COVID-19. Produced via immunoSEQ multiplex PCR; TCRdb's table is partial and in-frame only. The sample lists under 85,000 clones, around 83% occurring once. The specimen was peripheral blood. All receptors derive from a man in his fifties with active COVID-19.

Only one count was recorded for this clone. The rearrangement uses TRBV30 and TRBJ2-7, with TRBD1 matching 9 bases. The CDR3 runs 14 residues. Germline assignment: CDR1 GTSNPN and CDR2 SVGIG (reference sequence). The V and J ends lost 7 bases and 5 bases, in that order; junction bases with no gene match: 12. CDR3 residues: CAYYPADRGNEQYF. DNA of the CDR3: TGTGCCTATTATCCGGCGGACAGGGGTAACGAGCAGTACTTC. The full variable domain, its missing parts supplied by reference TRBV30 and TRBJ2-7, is SQTIHQWPATLVQPVGSPLSLECTVEGTSNPNLYWYRQAAGRGLQLLFYSVGIGQISSEVPQNLSASRPQDRQFILSSKKLLLSDSGFYLCAYYPADRGNEQYFGPGTRLTVT.

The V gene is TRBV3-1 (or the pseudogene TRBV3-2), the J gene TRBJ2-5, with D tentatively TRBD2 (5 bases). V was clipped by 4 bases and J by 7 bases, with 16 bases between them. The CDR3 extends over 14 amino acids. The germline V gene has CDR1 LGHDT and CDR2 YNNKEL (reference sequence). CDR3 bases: TGTGCCAGCAGCCCTCAGCCGGCGGCGGGGACCCAGTACTTC. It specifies CASSPQPAAGTQYF.

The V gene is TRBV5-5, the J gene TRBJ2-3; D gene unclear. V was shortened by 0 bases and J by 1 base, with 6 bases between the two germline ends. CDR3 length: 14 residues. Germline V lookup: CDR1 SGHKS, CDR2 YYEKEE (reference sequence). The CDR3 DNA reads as TGTGCCAGCAGCTTGGACCCAGGCACAGATACGCAGTATTTT. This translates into CASSLDPGTDTQYF. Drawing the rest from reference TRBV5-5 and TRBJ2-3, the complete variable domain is DAGVTQSPTHLIKTRGQQVTLRCSPISGHKSVSWYQQVLGQGPQFIFQYYEKEERGRGNFPDRFSARQFPNYSSELNVNALLLGDSALYLCASSLDPGTDTQYFGPGTRLTVL.

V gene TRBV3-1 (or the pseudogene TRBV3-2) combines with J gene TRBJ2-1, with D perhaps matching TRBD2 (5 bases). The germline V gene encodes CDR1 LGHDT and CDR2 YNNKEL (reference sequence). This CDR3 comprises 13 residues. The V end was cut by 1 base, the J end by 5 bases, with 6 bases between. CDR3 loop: CASSQVGDNEQFF. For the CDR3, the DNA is TGTGCCAGCAGCCAAGTCGGGGACAATGAGCAGTTCTTC.

DNA for the CDR3: TGTGCCAGCAGACCGGGACAGAGCTATGGCTACACCTTC. As protein: CASRPGQSYGYTF. V usage is TRBV27 and J usage is TRBJ1-2, with 7 nucleotides matching TRBD1. Per the germline V gene, CDR1 is MNHEY and CDR2 is SMNVEV (reference sequence). The CDR3 loop spans 13 amino acids. The junction had 5 bases not matched to a gene; V was cut back by 6 bases and J by 4 bases.

Written as DNA, the CDR3 is TGTGCCAGCAGTTTTTCGGCGGGAGGGACCTACAATGAGCAGTTCTTC. Translating gives CASSFSAGGTYNEQFF. This sequence joins TRBV6-6 and TRBJ2-1; TRBD2 matches at 9 bases. From germline, CDR1 is MNHNY and CDR2 SVGAGI (reference sequence). The CDR3 has 16 amino acids. V was clipped by 4 bases and J by 2 bases; unmatched bases: 6.

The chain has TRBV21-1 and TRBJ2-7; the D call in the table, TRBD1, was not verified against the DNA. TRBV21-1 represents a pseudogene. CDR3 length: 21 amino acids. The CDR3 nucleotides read TGTGCCAGCAGCTATAGGGGTGACAGGGGAAGGGGTAGGCCGGCCCCCTACGAGCAGTACTTC. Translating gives CASSYRGDRGRGRPAPYEQYF.

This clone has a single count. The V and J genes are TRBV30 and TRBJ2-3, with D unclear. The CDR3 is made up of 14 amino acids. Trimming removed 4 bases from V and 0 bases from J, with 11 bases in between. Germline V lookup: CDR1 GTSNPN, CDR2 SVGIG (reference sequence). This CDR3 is CAWTQLLSTDTQYF. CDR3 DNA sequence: TGTGCCTGGACCCAACTGCTTAGCACAGATACGCAGTATTTT.

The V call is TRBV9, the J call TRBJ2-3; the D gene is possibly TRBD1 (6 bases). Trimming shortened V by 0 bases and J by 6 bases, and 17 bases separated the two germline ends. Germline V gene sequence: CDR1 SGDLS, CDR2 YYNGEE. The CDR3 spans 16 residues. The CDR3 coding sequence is TGTGCCAGCAGCGTAGGGGACCTGGTGGGGGCCGATACGCAGTATTTT. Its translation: CASSVGDLVGADTQYF.

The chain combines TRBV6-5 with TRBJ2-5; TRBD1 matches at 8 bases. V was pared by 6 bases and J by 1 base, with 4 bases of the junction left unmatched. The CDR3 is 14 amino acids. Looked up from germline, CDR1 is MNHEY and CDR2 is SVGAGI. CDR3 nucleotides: TGTGCCAGCAGAGGACAGGGCCCCCAAGAGACCCAGTACTTC. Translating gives CASRGQGPQETQYF.

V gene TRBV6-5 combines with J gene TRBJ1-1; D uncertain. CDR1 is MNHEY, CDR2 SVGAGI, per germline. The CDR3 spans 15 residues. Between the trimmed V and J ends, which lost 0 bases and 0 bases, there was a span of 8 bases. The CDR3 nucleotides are TGTGCCAGCAGTTACTCTAACAGACTGAACACTGAAGCTTTCTTT. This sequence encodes CASSYSNRLNTEAFF.

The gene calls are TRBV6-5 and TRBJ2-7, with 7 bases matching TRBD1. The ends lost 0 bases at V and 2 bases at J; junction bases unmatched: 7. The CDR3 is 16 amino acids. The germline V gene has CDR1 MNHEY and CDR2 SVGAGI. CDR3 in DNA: TGTGCCAGCAGTTACTCGTATACAGGGGTAACCTACGAGCAGTACTTC. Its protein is CASSYSYTGVTYEQYF.

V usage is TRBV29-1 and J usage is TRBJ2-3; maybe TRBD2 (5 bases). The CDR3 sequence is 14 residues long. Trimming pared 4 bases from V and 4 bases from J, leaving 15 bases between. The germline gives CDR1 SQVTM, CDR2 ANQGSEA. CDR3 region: CSVGDSARADTQYF. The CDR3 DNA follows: TGCAGCGTTGGGGATAGCGCGCGGGCAGATACGCAGTATTTT.

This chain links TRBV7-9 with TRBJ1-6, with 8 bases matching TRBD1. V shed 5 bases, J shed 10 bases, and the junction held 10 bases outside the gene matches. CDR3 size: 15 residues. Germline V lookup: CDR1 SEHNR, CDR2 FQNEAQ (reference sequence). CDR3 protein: CASSPTTGVGSPLHF. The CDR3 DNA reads TGTGCCAGCAGCCCGACGACAGGGGTCGGCTCACCCCTCCACTTT.

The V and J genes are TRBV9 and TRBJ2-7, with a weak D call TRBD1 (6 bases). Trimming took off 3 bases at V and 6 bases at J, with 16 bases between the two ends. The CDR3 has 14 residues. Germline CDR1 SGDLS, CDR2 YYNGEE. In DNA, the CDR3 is TGTGCCAGCAGCGCGGCGGTAGGGGGTTGCGAGCAGTACTTC. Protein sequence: CASSAAVGGCEQYF.

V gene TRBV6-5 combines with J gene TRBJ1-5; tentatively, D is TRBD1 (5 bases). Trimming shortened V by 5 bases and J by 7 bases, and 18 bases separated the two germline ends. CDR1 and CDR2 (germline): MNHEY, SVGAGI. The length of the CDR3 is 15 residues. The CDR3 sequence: CASSPWGRVEQPQHF. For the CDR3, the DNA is TGTGCCAGCAGTCCTTGGGGCAGGGTAGAGCAGCCCCAGCATTTT.

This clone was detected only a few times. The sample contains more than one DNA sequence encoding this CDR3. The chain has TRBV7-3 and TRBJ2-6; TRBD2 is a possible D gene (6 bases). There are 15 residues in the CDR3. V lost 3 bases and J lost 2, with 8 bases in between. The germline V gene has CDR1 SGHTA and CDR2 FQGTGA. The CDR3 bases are TGTGCCAGCAGCTTCGGGGGTACTGGGGCCAACGTCCTGACTTTC. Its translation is CASSFGGTGANVLTF.

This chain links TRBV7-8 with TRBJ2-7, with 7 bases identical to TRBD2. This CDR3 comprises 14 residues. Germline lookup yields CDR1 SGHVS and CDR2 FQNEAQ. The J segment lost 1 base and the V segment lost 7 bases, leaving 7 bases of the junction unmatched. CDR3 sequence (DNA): TGTGCCAGCACCCTTCCAGCGGGATCCTACGAGCAGTACTTC. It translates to CASTLPAGSYEQYF. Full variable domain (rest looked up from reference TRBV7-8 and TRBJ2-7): GAGVSQSPRYKVAKRGQDVALRCDPISGHVSLFWYQQALGQGPEFLTYFQNEAQLDKSGLPSDRFFAERPEGSVSTLKIQRTQQEDSAVYLCASTLPAGSYEQYFGPGTRLTVT.

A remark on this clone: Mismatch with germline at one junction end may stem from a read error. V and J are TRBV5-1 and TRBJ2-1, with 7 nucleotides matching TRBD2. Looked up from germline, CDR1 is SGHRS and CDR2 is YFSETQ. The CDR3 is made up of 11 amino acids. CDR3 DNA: TGCGCCAGCAGCTTTGCGGGGGAGCGGTTCTTC. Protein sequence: CASSFAGERFF. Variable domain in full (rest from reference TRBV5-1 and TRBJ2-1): KAGVTQTPRYLIKTRGQQVTLSCSPISGHRSVSWYQQTPGQGLQFLFEYFSETQRNKGNFPGRFSGRQFSNSRSEMNVSTLELGDSALYLCASSFAGERFFGPGTRLTVL.

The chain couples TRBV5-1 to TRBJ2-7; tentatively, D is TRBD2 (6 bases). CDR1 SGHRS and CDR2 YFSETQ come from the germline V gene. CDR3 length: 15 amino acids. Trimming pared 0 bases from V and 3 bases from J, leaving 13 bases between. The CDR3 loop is CASSLGSRGVYEQYF. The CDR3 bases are TGCGCCAGCAGCTTGGGTTCGCGGGGAGTCTACGAGCAGTACTTC.

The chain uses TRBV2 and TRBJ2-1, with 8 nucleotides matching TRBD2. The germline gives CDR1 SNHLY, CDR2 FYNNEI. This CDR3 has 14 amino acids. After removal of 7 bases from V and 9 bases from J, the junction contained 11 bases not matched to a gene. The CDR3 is CASNTGGRDGEQFF. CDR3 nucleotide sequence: TGTGCCAGCAATACGGGGGGGCGGGATGGTGAGCAGTTCTTC.